Included here is one T cell receptor (beta chain) sequence, with context. Its antigen remains unknown. The whole isolated RNA underwent reverse transcription, so sequencing captured expressed TCRB transcripts. Generated by immunoSEQ multiplex PCR, the TCRdb table keeps only in-frame clones and is missing some. The table records around 160,000 clones, roughly 50% of them present only once. The sample belongs to a study of beta chain features in type 1 diabetes. Overall study: Cell yields, age and gender were similar between patients and healthy donors.

Broader study findings: TCRB rearrangement may or may not be influenced by HLA type; here this remained unresolved.

Germline V gene sequence: CDR1 MNHEY, CDR2 SVGAGI. V was trimmed by 0 bases and J by 7 bases, leaving 11 bases between them. This CDR3 has 14 amino acids. The sequenced sample was Tregs from blood. The source is a man aged 18 to 30 in good health. The chain uses TRBV6-5 and TRBJ2-3, with D possibly being TRBD2 (6 bases). The CDR3 protein is CASSYSIGGNTQYF. For the CDR3, the DNA is TGTGCCAGCAGTTACTCGATCGGCGGGAATACGCAGTATTTT.